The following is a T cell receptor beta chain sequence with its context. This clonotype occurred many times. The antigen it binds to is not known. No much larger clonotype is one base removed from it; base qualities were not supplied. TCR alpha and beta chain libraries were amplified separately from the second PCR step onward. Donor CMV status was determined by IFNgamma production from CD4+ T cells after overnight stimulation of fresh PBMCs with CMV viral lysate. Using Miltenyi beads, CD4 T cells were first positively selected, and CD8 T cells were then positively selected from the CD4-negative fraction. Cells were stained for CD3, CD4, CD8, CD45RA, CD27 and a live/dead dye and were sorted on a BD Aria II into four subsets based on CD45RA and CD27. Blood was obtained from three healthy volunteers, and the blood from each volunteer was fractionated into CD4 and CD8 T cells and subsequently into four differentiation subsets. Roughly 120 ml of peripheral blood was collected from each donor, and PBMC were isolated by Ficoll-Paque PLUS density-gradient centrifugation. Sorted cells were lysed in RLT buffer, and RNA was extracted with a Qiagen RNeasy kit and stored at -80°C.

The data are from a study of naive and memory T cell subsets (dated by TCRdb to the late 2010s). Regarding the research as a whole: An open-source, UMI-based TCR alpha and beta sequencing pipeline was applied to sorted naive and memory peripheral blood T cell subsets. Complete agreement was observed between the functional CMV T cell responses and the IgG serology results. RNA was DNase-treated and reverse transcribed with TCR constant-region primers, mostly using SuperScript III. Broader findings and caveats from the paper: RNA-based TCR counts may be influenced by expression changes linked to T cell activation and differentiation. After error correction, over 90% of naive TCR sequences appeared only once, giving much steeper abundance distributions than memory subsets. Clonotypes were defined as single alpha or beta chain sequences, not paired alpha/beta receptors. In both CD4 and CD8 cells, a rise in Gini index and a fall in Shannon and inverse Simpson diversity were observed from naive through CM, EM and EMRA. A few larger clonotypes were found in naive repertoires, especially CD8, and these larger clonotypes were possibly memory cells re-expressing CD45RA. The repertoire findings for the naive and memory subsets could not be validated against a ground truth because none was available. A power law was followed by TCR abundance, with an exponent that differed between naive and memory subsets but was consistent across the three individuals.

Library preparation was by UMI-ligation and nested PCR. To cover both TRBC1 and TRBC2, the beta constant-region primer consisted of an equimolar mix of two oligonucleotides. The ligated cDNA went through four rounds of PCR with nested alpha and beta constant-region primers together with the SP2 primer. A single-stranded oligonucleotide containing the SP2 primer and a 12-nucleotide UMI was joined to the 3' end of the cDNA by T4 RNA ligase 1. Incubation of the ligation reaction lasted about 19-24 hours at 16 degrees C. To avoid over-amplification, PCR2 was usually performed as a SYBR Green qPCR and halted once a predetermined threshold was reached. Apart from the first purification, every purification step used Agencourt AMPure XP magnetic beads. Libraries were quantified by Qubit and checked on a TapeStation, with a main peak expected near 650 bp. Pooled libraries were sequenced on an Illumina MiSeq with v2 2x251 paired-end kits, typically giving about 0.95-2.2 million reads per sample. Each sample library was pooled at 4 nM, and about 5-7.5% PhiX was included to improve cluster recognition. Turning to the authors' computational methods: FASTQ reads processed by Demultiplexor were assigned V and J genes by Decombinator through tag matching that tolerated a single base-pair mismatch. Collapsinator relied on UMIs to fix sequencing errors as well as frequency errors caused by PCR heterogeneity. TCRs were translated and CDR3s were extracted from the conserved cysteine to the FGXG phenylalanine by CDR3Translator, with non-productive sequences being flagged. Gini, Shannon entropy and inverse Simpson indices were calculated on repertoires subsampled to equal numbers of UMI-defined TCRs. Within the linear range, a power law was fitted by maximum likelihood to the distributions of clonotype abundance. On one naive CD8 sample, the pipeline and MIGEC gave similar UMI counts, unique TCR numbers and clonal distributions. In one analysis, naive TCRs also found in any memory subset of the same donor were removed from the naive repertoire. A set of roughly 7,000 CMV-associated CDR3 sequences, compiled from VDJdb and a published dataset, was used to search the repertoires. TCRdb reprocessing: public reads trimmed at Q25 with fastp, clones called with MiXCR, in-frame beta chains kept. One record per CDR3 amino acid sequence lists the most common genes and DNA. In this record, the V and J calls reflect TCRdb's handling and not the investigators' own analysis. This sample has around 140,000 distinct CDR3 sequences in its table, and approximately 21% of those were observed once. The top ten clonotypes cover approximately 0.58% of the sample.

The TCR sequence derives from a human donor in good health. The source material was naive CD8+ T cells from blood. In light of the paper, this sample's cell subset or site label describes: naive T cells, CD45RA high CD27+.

In nucleotides, the sequence is TGTGCCAGCAGCCCCGCTAAGCACACCTACGAGCAGTACTTC. Its amino acids are CASSPAKHTYEQYF. The V and J genes are TRBV9 and TRBJ2-7; the D gene assignment is ambiguous. CDR1 and CDR2 (SGDLS, YYNGEE) derive from the germline V gene. Trimming at the junction amounts to 4 bases on V and 2 bases on J, and the germline ends lie 13 bases apart. The CDR3 holds 14 amino acids from the cysteine to the phenylalanine. Only the CDR3 region is kept as DNA, spanning 42 bases read in frame from base 1.